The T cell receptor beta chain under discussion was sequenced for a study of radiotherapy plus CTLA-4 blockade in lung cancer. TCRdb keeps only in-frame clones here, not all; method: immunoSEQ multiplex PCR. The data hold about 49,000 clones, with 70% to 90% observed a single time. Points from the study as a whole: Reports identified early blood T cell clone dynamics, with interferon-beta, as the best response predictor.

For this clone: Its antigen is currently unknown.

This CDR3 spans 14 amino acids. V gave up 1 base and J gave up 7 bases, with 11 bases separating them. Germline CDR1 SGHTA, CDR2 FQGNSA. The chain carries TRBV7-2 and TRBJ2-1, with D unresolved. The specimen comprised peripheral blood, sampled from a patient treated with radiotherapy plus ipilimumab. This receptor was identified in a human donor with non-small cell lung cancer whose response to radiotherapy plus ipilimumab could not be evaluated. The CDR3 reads CASSLDPALNEQFF. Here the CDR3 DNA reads TGTGCCAGCAGCTTAGACCCAGCGTTGAATGAGCAGTTCTTC.